One and the same sample provided the 20 T cell receptor beta chains below, sequenced in a study of tumor and adjacent non-tumor tissue in lung cancer. The library came from three nested PCR rounds adapted from ARM-PCR protocols. TCRdb processed the multiplex PCR reads anew with MiXCR; each CDR3 protein has one entry. Here the sample spans 94,000 or so distinct CDR3 sequences, around three quarters being singletons. RNA was extracted from bulk tissue without any cell sorting. Distant lung tissue was collected more than 3 cm away from the tumor edge. The specimen was distant non-tumor lung tissue. The receptor set was obtained from a woman aged 45-65 years with non-small cell lung cancer.

The rearrangement joins TRBV12-3 or TRBV12-4 to TRBJ2-4; 11 bases are a match to TRBD1. Trimming cost V 10 bases and J 3 bases; bases outside gene matches: 5. The length of the CDR3 is 14 residues. Here the CDR3 reads CANGGQGGKNIQYF. The DNA for the CDR3 is TGTGCCAACGGGGGACAGGGGGGCAAAAACATTCAGTACTTC.

A few counts support this clonotype. This rearrangement joins TRBV29-1 to TRBJ2-3; a weak D match, TRBD1 (5 bases). The V end was cut by 6 bases, the J end by 11 bases, with 21 bases between. Germline values: CDR1 SQVTM, CDR2 ANQGSEA. The length of the CDR3 is 13 residues. In DNA, the CDR3 is TGCAGCGTAGGATCCCATTCCACAGGTATGCAGTATTTT. Its translation is CSVGSHSTGMQYF.

Worth noting for this clonotype: Its ends do not fully match the called genes, so a read error is possible. V usage is TRBV12-3 or TRBV12-4 and J usage is TRBJ2-1; no clear D gene. This CDR3 region has 17 residues. CDR3 loop: CANSFVGTNGVYNEQFF. The DNA for the CDR3 is TGTGCCAACAGTTTTGTCGGAACTAACGGCGTGTACAATGAGCAGTTCTTC.

This clonotype occurred many times. Here the CDR3 reads CASSEQGTDTQYF. The CDR3 DNA sequence: TGCGCCAGCAGTGAACAGGGCACAGATACGCAGTATTTT. J is TRBJ2-3 and V is TRBV10-2; perhaps TRBD1 as D (5 bases). Germline V lookup: CDR1 WSHSY, CDR2 SAAADI. Between the trimmed V and J ends, which lost 3 bases and 1 base, there was a span of 5 bases. The CDR3 has 13 amino acids.

To note about this clonotype: A much bigger clone sits one base away, suggesting this may be a read error. The V gene is TRBV20-1, the J gene TRBJ1-4, with D unresolved. Germline V CDR1 and CDR2: DFQATT, SNEGSKA (reference sequence). The CDR3 extends over 15 amino acids. The CDR3 region is CSARSQEGPNGKLFF. CDR3 in DNA: TGCAGTGCTCGATCGCAAGAGGGCCCTAATGGAAAACTGTTTTTT.

The chain joins TRBV12-3 or TRBV12-4 to TRBJ2-5; TRBD1 aligns across 11 bases. This CDR3 has 14 residues. CDR3 in amino acids: CVSSGQGAWETQYF. In DNA, the CDR3 is TGTGTAAGCAGCGGACAGGGGGCCTGGGAGACCCAGTACTTC.

The chain carries TRBV29-1 and TRBJ2-2; 12 bases match TRBD2. The germline CDR1 and CDR2 sequences are SQVTM and ANQGSEA. With V trimmed by 1 base and J by 7 bases, 7 bases remained unmatched. CDR3 size: 16 residues. Written as DNA, the CDR3 is TGCAGCGTTGAAGCGCCTAGCGGGAGGGCCCGCGGGGAGCTGTTTTTT. Protein product: CSVEAPSGRARGELFF.

About this clonotype: At one boundary the junction diverges from the germline segment, which might be a read error. The chain is built from TRBV6-5 and TRBJ1-3; D is undetermined. Germline assignment: CDR1 MNHEY and CDR2 SVGAGI. This CDR3 comprises 14 residues. CDR3 sequence reads: CASIHKVTGNIIYF. As DNA, the CDR3 is TGTGCCAGCATACACAAGGTTACTGGAAACATCATATATTTT.

Worth noting for this clonotype: A read error may explain this, as a much larger clone is one base away. The chain employs TRBV7-9 and TRBJ1-3; D uncertain. CDR3 length: 17 residues. The V end lost 4 bases, the J end lost 1 base, and 17 bases lay between the germline ends. Germline CDR1 and CDR2: SEHNR and FQNEAQ (reference sequence). CDR3 in DNA: TGTGCCAGCAGCTACGGGAGAGGGCCTGCATCTGGAAACACCATATATTTT. Protein product: CASSYGRGPASGNTIYF.

The chain employs TRBV6-5 and TRBJ2-1; the D is unclear. Germline CDR1 and CDR2: MNHEY and SVGAGI. Trimming removed 5 bases from V and 0 bases from J, with 8 bases in between. The CDR3 is 14 residues long. The CDR3: CASSGLSSYNEQFF. In nucleotides, the CDR3 is TGTGCCAGCAGTGGTCTTAGCTCCTACAATGAGCAGTTCTTC.

This clonotype was seen a single time. A read error is likely, as this CDR3 ends without the conserved phenylalanine or tryptophan. The J gene is TRBJ2-7, the V gene TRBV6-2 or TRBV6-3, with D possibly matching TRBD2 (5 bases). Germline lookup yields CDR1 MNHEY and CDR2 SVGEGT. V was clipped by 2 bases and J by 6 bases, with 5 bases between them. This CDR3 region has 11 residues. The CDR3 DNA follows: TGTGCCAGCAGTTACGGAGGCGAGCAGTACTTA. Translated, it gives CASSYGGEQYL.

The chain couples TRBV6-5 to TRBJ1-2; TRBD1 might be the D (5 bases). This CDR3 has 14 residues. Trimming took 7 bases from V and 7 from J, leaving 19 bases between them. Germline loops: CDR1 MNHEY, CDR2 SVGAGI. This chain's CDR3 is CASIYSIQGRGYTF. In DNA form, the CDR3 reads TGTGCCAGCATCTACTCGATCCAGGGCCGTGGCTACACCTTC.

V usage is TRBV12-3 or TRBV12-4 and J usage is TRBJ2-5; the D is unclear. This CDR3 has 13 amino acids. V was clipped by 6 bases and J by 2 bases, with 10 bases between them. The chain's CDR3 is CASSLSPQETQYF. CDR3 nucleotides: TGTGCCAGCAGCCTGTCTCCTCAAGAGACCCAGTACTTC.

This rearrangement joins TRBV6-6 to TRBJ1-4; D gene unclear. Per the germline V gene, CDR1 is MNHNY and CDR2 is SVGAGI (reference sequence). Between the trimmed V and J ends, which lost 4 bases and 8 bases, there was a span of 20 bases. There are 16 residues in the CDR3. The CDR3 DNA is TGTGCCAGCAGTTCTCCCGCCGGGGTAGCGGGGGAAAAACTGTTTTTT. Encoded protein: CASSSPAGVAGEKLFF.

Turning to this clonotype: With a much larger clone just one base away, this may be a read error. The rearrangement links TRBV5-8 to TRBJ1-4, with 7 bases aligning to TRBD1. This CDR3 comprises 15 residues. The V and J ends lost 9 bases and 8 bases, in that order; junction bases with no gene match: 16. Per germline, CDR1 SGHTS and CDR2 YDEGEE. As DNA, the CDR3 is TGTGCCAACAGGGGCAGGGAAGGACGTACCGAAAAACTGTTTTTT. It translates to CANRGREGRTEKLFF. Full variable domain (outside the CDR3, taken from reference TRBV5-8 and TRBJ1-4): EAGVTQSPTHLIKTRGQQATLRCSPISGHTSVYWYQQALGLGLQFLLWYDEGEERNRGNFPPRFSGRQFPNYSSELNVNALELEDSALYLCANRGREGRTEKLFFGSGTQLSVL.

In the case of this clonotype: Relative to the germline gene, one junction end is altered; a read error may explain this. V and J are TRBV29-1 and TRBJ2-1; D may be TRBD2 (5 bases). CDR3 length equals 14 residues. CDR1 SQVTM and CDR2 ANQGSEA come from the germline V gene. CDR3 in amino acids: CSVGWAEGYNEQFF. CDR3 DNA sequence: TGCAGCGTTGGCTGGGCAGAGGGTTACAATGAACAGTTCTTC.

Worth noting for this clonotype: A single base separates this from a much larger clone, so it may be a read error. The conserved closing phenylalanine or tryptophan is absent in this CDR3, likely reflecting a read error. The genes are TRBV5-4 and TRBJ2-1; D not resolved. CDR1 SGHNT and CDR2 YYREEE come from the germline V gene (reference sequence). The CDR3 has 16 amino acids. Trimming cost V 3 bases and J 3 bases, with 16 bases left between them. The CDR3 loop reads CASSCTSRDRYNEQFL. The CDR3 nucleotides are TGTGCCAGCAGCTGCACCTCCCGAGACCGCTACAATGAGCAGTTCCTC.

Note on this clonotype: This may be a read error, as it is one base from a much larger clone. The rearrangement uses TRBV7-9 and TRBJ2-5; the match to TRBD1 covers 7 bases. The germline CDR1 and CDR2 sequences are SEHNR and FQNEAQ (reference sequence). This CDR3 spans 15 amino acids. CDR3 loop: CASSFRQGWEETHYF. The CDR3 DNA reads TGTGCCAGCAGCTTTCGACAGGGATGGGAAGAGACCCACTACTTC.

In regard to this clonotype: At one end the junction does not follow the germline gene, possibly because of a read error. The genes are TRBV4-2 and TRBJ2-6; D unresolved. This CDR3 has 16 amino acids. CDR1 and CDR2 (germline): LGHNA, YNFKEQ. CDR3 region: CASSQVGGSGANVLTF. Written as DNA, the CDR3 is TGTGCTAGCAGCCAAGTGGGTGGCTCTGGGGCCAACGTCCTGACTTTC.

To note about this clonotype: Just one base apart from a much larger clone, this may be a read error. J is TRBJ1-4 and V is TRBV28, with a tentative D call TRBD1 (5 bases). From germline, CDR1 is MDHEN and CDR2 SYDVKM. Trimming pared 5 bases from V and 7 bases from J, leaving 17 bases between. The CDR3 consists of 15 residues. The CDR3 loop is CASSGGWGDSEKLFF. CDR3 nucleotides: TGTGCCAGCAGTGGTGGATGGGGCGACTCTGAAAAACTGTTTTTT.